Here is one TCR beta chain with its context. Germline values: CDR1 DFQATT, CDR2 SNEGSKA (reference sequence). This CDR3 has 15 amino acids. With 6 bases clipped from V and 4 bases from J, the junction kept 11 bases outside the gene matches. The record originates from a study of blood T cell repertoires in COVID-19. Some clones are missing from TCRdb's copy, which holds only in-frame ones; the method was immunoSEQ multiplex PCR. The sample includes a few hundred thousand clones, around 90% of them seen just once. Sequencing input: peripheral blood. This chain links TRBV20-1 with TRBJ1-3; 8 nucleotides agree with TRBD1. The source is a woman in her 30s with acute or convalescent COVID-19. The CDR3 sequence is CSASRTGRSGNTIYF. The CDR3 DNA follows: TGCAGTGCCAGTCGGACAGGGAGATCCGGAAACACCATATATTTT.